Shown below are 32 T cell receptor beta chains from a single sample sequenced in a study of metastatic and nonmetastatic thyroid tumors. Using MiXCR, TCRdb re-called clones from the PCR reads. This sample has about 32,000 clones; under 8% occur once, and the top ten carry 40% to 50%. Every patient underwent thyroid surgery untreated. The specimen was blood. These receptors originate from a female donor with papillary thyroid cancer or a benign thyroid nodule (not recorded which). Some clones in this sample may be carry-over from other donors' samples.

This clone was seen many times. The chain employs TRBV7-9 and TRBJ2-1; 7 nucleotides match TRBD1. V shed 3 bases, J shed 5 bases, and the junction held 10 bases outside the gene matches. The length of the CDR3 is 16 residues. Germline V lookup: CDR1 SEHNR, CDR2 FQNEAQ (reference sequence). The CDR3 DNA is TGTGCCAGCAGCTTTGACCCGGGACAGCTCAACAATGAGCAGTTCTTC. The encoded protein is CASSFDPGQLNNEQFF.

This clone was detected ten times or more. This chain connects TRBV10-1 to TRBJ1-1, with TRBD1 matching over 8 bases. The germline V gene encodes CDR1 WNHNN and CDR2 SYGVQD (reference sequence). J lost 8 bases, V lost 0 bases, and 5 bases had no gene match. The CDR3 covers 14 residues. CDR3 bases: TGCGCCAGCAGTGAGTCAGTAGGACAGGGCGAAGCTTTCTTT. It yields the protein CASSESVGQGEAFF.

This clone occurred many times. CDR3 nucleotides: TGCGCCAGCAGCCTACTCTCAGGGAAGGTGACCTACGAGCAGTACTTC. Translation: CASSLLSGKVTYEQYF. V and J are TRBV10-2 and TRBJ2-7, with a tentative D call TRBD1 (5 bases). With 6 bases removed from V and 2 bases from J, the gap between germline ends came to 20 bases. Germline values: CDR1 WSHSY, CDR2 SAAADI. The CDR3 runs to 16 residues.

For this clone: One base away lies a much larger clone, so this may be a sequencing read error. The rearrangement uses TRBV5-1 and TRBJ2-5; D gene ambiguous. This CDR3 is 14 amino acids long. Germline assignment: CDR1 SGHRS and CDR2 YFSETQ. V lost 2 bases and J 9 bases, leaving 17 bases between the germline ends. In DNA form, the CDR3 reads TGCGCCAGCAGCTTTGGAGAACTTGGAGTTGCCCAGTACTTC. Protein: CASSFGELGVAQYF.

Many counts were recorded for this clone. The DNA for the CDR3 is TGTGCCAGCAGTCACCGACCAATGGGGAGGTACAATGAGCAGTTCTTC. Protein product: CASSHRPMGRYNEQFF. The chain links TRBV28 to TRBJ2-1; D perhaps matches TRBD2 (6 bases). In germline, CDR1 is MDHEN, CDR2 SYDVKM. V lost 5 bases and J lost 4, with 18 bases in between. The CDR3 is made up of 16 amino acids.

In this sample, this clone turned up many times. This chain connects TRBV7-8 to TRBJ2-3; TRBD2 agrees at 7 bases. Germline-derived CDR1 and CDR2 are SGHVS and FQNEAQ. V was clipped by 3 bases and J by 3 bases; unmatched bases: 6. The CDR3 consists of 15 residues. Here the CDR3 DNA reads TGTGCCAGCAGCTTTTTACTAGCGAATACAGATACGCAGTATTTT. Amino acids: CASSFLLANTDTQYF.

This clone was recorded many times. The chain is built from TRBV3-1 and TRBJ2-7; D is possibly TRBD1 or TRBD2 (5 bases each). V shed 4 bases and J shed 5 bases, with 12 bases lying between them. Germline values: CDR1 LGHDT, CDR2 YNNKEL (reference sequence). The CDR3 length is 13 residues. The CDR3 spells CASSLEGQDEQYF. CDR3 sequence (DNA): TGTGCCAGCAGCCTTGAGGGGCAGGACGAGCAGTACTTC.

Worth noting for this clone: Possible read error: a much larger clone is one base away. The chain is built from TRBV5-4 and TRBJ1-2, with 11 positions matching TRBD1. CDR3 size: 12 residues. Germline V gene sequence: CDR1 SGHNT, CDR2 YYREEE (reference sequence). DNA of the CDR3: TGTGCCGGCAGCCTCGGACAGGGGGCGAGCACCTTC. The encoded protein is CAGSLGQGASTF.

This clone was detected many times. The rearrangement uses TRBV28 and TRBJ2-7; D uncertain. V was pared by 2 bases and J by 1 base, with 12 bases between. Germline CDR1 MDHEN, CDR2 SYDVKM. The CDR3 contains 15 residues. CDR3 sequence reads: CASSLPFSGSYEQYF. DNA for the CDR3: TGTGCCAGCAGTTTACCCTTCTCCGGATCCTACGAGCAGTACTTC.

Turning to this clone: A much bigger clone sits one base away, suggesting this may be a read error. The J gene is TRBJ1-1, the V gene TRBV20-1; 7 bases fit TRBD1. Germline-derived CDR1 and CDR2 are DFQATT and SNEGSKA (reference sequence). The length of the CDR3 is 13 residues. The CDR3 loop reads CNATETGETEAFF. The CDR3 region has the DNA TGCAATGCTACAGAAACAGGGGAAACTGAAGCTTTCTTT.

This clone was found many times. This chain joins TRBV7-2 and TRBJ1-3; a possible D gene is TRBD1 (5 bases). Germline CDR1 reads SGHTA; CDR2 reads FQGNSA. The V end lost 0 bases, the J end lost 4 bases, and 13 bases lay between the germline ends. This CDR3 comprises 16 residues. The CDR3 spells CASSLATAGTGNTIYF. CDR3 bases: TGTGCCAGCAGCTTAGCCACTGCGGGGACCGGAAACACCATATATTTT. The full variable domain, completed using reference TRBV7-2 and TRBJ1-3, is GAGVSQSPSNKVTEKGKDVELRCDPISGHTALYWYRQSLGQGLEFLIYFQGNSAPDKSGLPSDRFSAERTGGSVSTLTIQRTQQEDSAVYLCASSLATAGTGNTIYFGEGSWLTVV.

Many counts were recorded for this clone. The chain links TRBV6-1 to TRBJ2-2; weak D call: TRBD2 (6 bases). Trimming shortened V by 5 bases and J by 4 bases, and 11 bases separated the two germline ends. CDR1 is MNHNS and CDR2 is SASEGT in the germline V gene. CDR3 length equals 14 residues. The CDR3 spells CASSTRGSTGELFF. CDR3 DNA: TGTGCCAGCAGTACCCGGGGGAGCACCGGGGAGCTGTTTTTT.

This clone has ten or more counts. In DNA form, the CDR3 reads TGTGCCAGCAGCTCCGGCCGGGGCCACAACACTGAAGCTTTCTTT. Encoded protein: CASSSGRGHNTEAFF. The rearrangement links TRBV11-2 to TRBJ1-1; tentatively, D is TRBD1 (5 bases). The CDR3 covers 15 residues. V dropped 4 bases and J dropped 2 bases, with 14 bases sitting between them. Germline V CDR1 and CDR2: SGHAT, FQNNGV.

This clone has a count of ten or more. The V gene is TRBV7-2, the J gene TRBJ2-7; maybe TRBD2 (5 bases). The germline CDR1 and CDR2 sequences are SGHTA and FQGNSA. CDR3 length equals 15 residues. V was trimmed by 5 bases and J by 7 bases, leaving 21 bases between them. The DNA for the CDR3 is TGTGCCAGCAGCCCCTTTCCAGCGGCCGGAAGGGAGCAGTACTTC. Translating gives CASSPFPAAGREQYF. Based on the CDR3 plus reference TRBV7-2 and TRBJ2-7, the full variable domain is GAGVSQSPSNKVTEKGKDVELRCDPISGHTALYWYRQSLGQGLEFLIYFQGNSAPDKSGLPSDRFSAERTGGSVSTLTIQRTQQEDSAVYLCASSPFPAAGREQYFGPGTRLTVT.

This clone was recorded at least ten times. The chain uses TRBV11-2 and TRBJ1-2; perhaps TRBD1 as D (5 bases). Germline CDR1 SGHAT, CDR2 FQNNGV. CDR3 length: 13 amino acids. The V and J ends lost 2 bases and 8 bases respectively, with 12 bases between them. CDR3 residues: CASSLSDKRGYTF. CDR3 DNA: TGTGCCAGCAGCTTATCGGACAAAAGGGGCTACACCTTC.

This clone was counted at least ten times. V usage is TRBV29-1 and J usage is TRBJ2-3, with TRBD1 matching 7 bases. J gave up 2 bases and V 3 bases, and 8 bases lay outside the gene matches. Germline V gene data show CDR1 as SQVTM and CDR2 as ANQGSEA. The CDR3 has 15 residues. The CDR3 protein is CSVDGSGGDTDTQYF. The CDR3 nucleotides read TGCAGCGTTGACGGTTCAGGGGGAGACACAGATACGCAGTATTTT.

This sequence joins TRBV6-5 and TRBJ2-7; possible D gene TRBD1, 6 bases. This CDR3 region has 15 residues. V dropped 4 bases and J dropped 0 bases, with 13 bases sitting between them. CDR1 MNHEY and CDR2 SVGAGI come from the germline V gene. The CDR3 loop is CASSLTGTYSYEQYF. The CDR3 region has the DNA TGTGCCAGCAGTTTAACCGGGACATACTCCTACGAGCAGTACTTC.

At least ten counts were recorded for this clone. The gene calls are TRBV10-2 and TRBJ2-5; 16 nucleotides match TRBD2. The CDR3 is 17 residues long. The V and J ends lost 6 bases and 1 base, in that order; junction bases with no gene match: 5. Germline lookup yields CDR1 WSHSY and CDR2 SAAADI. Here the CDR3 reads CASRQGLAGGPQETQYF. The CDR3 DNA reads TGCGCCAGCAGACAGGGACTAGCGGGGGGGCCCCAAGAGACCCAGTACTTC.

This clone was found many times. Here the CDR3 DNA reads TGTGCCAGCAAATTCTCAGGGGGGGACATTCAGTACTTC. Translating it yields CASKFSGGDIQYF. The rearrangement joins TRBV2 to TRBJ2-4; D is tentatively TRBD1 or TRBD2 (7 bases each). Trimming took off 7 bases at V and 8 bases at J, with 15 bases between the two ends. Germline V lookup: CDR1 SNHLY, CDR2 FYNNEI. CDR3 length equals 13 residues.

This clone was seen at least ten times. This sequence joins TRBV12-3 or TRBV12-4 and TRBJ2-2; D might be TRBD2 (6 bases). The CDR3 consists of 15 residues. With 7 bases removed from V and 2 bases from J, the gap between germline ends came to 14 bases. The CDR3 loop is CASTPGTYNTGELFF. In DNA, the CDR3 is TGTGCCAGCACCCCGGGGACTTACAACACCGGGGAGCTGTTTTTT.

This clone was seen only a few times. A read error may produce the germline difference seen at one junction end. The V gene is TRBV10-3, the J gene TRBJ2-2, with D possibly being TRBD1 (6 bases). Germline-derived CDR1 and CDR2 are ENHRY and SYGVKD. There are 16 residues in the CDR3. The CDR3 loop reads CATSDRDIRIGGELFF. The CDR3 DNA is TGTGCCACCAGTGACCGGGACATTAGAATAGGGGGGGAGCTGTTTTTT.

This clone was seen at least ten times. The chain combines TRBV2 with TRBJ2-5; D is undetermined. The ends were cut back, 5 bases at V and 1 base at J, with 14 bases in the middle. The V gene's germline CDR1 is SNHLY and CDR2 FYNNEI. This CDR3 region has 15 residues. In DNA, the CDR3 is TGTGCCAGCAGTCGACTTACGACAAGCCAAGAGACCCAGTACTTC. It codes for CASSRLTTSQETQYF.

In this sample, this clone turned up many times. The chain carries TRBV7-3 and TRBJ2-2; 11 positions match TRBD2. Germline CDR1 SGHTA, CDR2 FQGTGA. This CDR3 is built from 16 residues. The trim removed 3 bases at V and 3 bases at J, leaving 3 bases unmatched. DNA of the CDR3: TGTGCCAGCAGCTTTAGCGGGAGGGCGGACACCGGGGAGCTGTTTTTT. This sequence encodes CASSFSGRADTGELFF.

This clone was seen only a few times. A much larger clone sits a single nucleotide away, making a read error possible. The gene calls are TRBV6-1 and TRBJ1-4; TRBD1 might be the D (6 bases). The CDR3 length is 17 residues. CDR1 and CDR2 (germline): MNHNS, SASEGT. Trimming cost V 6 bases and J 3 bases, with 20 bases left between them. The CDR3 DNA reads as TGTGCCAGCAGCCGACGAGTGGGGAAGGGGGCTAATGAAAAACTGTTTTTT. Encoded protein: CASSRRVGKGANEKLFF.

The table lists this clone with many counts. CDR3 in amino acids: CASYSANYGYTF. The CDR3 DNA reads as TGTGCCAGCTATTCGGCTAACTATGGCTACACCTTC. The chain couples TRBV28 to TRBJ1-2; no clear D. Trimming cost V 8 bases and J 0 bases, with 7 bases left between them. The CDR3 is 12 amino acids. Germline V gene data show CDR1 as MDHEN and CDR2 as SYDVKM.

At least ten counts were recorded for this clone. The CDR3 DNA reads TGTGCCAGCAGCCCGAACCTAAGCTCCTATAATTCACCCCTCCACTTT. Its translation is CASSPNLSSYNSPLHF. V is TRBV7-8 and J is TRBJ1-6; D uncertain. The CDR3 runs to 16 residues. Germline CDR1 SGHVS, CDR2 FQNEAQ. Between the trimmed V and J ends, which lost 5 bases and 0 bases, there was a span of 11 bases.

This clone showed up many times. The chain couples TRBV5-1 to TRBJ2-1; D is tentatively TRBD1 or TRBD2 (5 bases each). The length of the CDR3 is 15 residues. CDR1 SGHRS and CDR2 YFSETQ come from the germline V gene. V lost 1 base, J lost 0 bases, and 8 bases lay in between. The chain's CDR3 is CASSLRGDSYNEQFF. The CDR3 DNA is TGCGCCAGCAGCTTGCGGGGCGACTCCTACAATGAGCAGTTCTTC.

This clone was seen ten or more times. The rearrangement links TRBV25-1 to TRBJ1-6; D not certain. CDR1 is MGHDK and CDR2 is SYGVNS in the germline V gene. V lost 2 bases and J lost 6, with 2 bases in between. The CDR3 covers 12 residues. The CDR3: CASSEGNSPLHF. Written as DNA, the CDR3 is TGTGCCAGCAGTGAAGGTAATTCACCCCTCCACTTT.

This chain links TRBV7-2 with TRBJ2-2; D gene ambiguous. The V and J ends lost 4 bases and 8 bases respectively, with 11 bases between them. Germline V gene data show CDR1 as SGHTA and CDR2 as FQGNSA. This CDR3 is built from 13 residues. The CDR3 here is CASSSKLGGELFF. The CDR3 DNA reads TGTGCCAGCAGCTCAAAACTTGGTGGGGAGCTGTTTTTT.

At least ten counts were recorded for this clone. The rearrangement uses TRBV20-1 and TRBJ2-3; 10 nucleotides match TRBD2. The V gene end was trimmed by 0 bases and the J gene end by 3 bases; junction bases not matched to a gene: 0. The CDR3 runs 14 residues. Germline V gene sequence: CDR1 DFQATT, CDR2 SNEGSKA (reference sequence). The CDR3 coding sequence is TGCAGTGCTAGAGAGGGACTAGCGACAGATACGCAGTATTTT. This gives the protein CSAREGLATDTQYF.

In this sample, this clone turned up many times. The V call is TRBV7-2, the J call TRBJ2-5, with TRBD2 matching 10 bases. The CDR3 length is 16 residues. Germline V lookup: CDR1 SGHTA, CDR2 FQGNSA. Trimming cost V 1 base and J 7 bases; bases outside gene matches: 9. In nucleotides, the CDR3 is TGTGCCAGCAGCTTAGTCCCTAGCGGGGGCCCGGGGACCCAGTACTTC. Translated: CASSLVPSGGPGTQYF.

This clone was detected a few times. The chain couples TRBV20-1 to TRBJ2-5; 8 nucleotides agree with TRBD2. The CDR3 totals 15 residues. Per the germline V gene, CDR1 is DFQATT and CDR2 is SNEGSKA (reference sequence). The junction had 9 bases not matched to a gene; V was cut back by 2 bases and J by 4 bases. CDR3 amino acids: CSARISGSGVETQYF. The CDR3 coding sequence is TGCAGTGCTAGAATAAGCGGGAGTGGGGTAGAGACCCAGTACTTC.